This note documents a single T cell receptor (beta chain) sequence. The data were obtained in a study of blood T cell repertoires in COVID-19. At the level of the study: Material from acute and convalescent COVID-19 was sourced from the United States, Italy and Spain. In each case, the material was cDNA or gDNA derived from T cells, B-cell-depleted T cells, or PBMCs.

Under the authors' procedure: Quantification of nucleated cells was approximated via reference gene primer amplification. Clones were sequenced by immunoSEQ multiplex PCR, and TCRdb holds only the in-frame ones, with some missing. V and J calls and clone size are those listed in that table; D and trimming were worked out from the DNA. This sample has approximately 180,000 clones, with around nine tenths found just once. This CDR3 is 13 amino acids long. Germline CDR1 reads SGHAT; CDR2 reads FQNNGV. V trimming: 1 base; J trimming: 6 bases; junction bases outside the gene matches: 3. The TCR comes from a man aged 55 to 70 with active or convalescent COVID-19. The chain combines TRBV11-2 with TRBJ2-7; TRBD2 matches at 7 bases. The sequencing input was peripheral blood. CDR3 DNA: TGTGCCAGCAGCTTAGGCTTAGCGGGCGAGCAGTACTTC. As protein: CASSLGLAGEQYF.